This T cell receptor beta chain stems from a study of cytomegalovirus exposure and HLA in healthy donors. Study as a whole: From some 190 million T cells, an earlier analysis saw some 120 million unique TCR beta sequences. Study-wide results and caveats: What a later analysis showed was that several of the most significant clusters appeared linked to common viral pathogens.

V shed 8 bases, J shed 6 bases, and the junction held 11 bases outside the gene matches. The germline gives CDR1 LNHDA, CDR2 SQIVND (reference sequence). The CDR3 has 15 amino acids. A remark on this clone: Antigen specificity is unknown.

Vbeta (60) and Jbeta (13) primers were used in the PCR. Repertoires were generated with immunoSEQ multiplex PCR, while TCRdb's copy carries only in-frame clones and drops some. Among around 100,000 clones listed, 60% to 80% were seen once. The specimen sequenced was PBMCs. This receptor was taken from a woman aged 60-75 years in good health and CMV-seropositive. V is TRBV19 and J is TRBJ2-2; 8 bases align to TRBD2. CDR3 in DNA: TGTGCCAGTGGTACCGGGACTAGTGGGGCCGGGGAGCTGTTTTTT. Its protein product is CASGTGTSGAGELFF.